Below, one T cell receptor beta chain is given with its context. This record belongs to a study of chronic HIV infection and antiretroviral therapy. TCRdb passed the 5' RACE reads through MiXCR, listing each CDR3 protein once. The sample consists of 40,000 or so distinct CDR3 sequences, about 7.4% of them appearing once. The CDR3 consists of 14 residues. Germline V lookup: CDR1 KGHSH, CDR2 LQKENI. Trimming pared 6 bases from V and 9 bases from J, leaving 18 bases between. The sample consisted of peripheral blood. This clonotype originated in an adult who had HIV and had not received antiretroviral therapy, or was an uninfected healthy control (not recorded which). This chain uses TRBV18 with TRBJ1-5; the D gene is possibly TRBD1 (5 bases). The CDR3 coding sequence is TGTGCCAGCTCTCTATCGGGGCCCCCCTGGCCCCAGCATTTT. Protein product: CASSLSGPPWPQHF.